The clone carrying this T cell receptor beta chain came up once. Per germline, CDR1 SNHLY and CDR2 FYNNEI. The CDR3 has 13 amino acids. V was clipped by 4 bases and J by 11 bases, with 15 bases between them. Random hexamers were used to reverse transcribe 0.5 to 1 ug of RNA. TCRdb processed the immunoSEQ multiplex PCR reads anew with MiXCR; each CDR3 protein has one entry. The sample contains more than 150,000 distinct CDR3 sequences, approximately 95% of which appear only once. This specimen belongs to a study of CD8 T cells in Susac syndrome. Sequencing of TCR beta covered CD8+ and CD4+ T cells obtained from blood.

Sequencing was carried out using CD4+ T cells from PBMCs. The chain recombines TRBV2 with TRBJ2-1; D is undetermined. This clonotype originated in a human donor with Susac syndrome. CDR3 DNA: TGTGCCAGCAGTGTGGATCTAGACATGCAGCAGTTCTTC. Translation gives CASSVDLDMQQFF.